This T cell receptor (beta chain) came from a study of cytomegalovirus exposure and HLA in healthy donors. V was cut by 5 bases and J by 11 bases, with 18 bases left in between. The CDR3 totals 13 residues. Germline V gene lookup returns CDR1 MDHEN and CDR2 SYDVKM. The PCR had 60 Vbeta and 13 Jbeta primers. Assay: immunoSEQ multiplex PCR; the TCRdb copy retains only in-frame clones and omits some. The sample carries 99,000 or so clones, 83% recorded once. The sequenced material came from PBMCs. This TCR came from a man between 18 and 29 years old in good health and CMV-seronegative. The rearrangement joins TRBV28 to TRBJ1-1; D call uncertain. The CDR3 region has the DNA TGTGCCAGCAGTCTTGGACTCCTCGGTGAGGCTTTCTTT. Its protein product is CASSLGLLGEAFF.